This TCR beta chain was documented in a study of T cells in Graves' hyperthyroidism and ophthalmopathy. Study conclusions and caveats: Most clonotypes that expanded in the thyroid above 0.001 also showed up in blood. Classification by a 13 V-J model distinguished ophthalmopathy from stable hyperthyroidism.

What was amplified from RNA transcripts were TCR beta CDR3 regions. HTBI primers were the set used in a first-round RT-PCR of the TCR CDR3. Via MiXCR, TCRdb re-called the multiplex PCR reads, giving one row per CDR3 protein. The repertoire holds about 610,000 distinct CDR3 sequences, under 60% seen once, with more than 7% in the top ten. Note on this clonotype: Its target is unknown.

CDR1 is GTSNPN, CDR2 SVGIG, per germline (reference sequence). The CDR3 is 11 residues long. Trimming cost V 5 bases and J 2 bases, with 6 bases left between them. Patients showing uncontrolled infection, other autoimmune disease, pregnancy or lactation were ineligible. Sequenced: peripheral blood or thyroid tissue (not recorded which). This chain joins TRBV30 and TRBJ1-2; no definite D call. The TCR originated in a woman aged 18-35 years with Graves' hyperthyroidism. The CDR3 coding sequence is TGTGCCTGGGCCTTAAACTATGGCTACACCTTC. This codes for CAWALNYGYTF.